These 12 T cell receptor beta chains were sequenced from one sample in a study of control samples from healthy donors and cancer patients. Here immunoSEQ multiplex PCR was the method, and the copy in TCRdb shows in-frame clones only, minus some. The table has just over 150,000 clones, over 85% seen once; the top ten hold approximately 2.5%. Sequenced input: blood. These receptors came from a man over 45 in good health.

V and J are TRBV2 and TRBJ1-2; D gene unclear. In germline, CDR1 is SNHLY, CDR2 FYNNEI. Trimming removed 8 bases from V and 8 bases from J, with 12 bases in between. The CDR3 loop spans 11 amino acids. The CDR3 protein is CASRIKSGYTF. CDR3 DNA sequence: TGTGCCAGCCGAATTAAGTCCGGCTACACCTTC.

The chain joins TRBV10-3 to TRBJ1-2; D unresolved. The CDR3 runs to 13 residues. The germline V and J ends were trimmed by 0 bases and 4 bases, with 6 bases remaining between them. Germline values: CDR1 ENHRY, CDR2 SYGVKD. The CDR3: CAISESPGYGYTF. In nucleotides, the CDR3 is TGTGCCATCAGTGAGTCTCCAGGCTATGGCTACACCTTC.

V and J are TRBV28 and TRBJ1-2; D is uncertain. The CDR3 totals 13 residues. Germline CDR1 is MDHEN and CDR2 is SYDVKM. Trimming took 6 bases from V and 7 from J, leaving 15 bases between them. As DNA, the CDR3 is TGTGCCAGCAGACTTCCGGGCGGGGTTGGCTACACCTTC. Protein product: CASRLPGGVGYTF.

This clone occurred once. The chain carries TRBV7-3 and TRBJ2-7; 8 bases fit TRBD1. CDR1 is SGHTA and CDR2 is FQGTGA in the germline V gene. This CDR3 has 14 amino acids. The trim removed 5 bases at V and 2 bases at J, leaving 5 bases unmatched. In DNA, the CDR3 is TGTGCCAGCAGCCGCGACAGGGGACCCTACGAGCAGTACTTC. This gives the protein CASSRDRGPYEQYF.

The rearrangement links TRBV4-1 to TRBJ2-1, with D hard to call. V lost 2 bases and J 7 bases, leaving 9 bases between the germline ends. This CDR3 region has 13 residues. Germline V gives CDR1 MGHRA, CDR2 YSYEKL. CDR3 nucleotides: TGCGCCAGCAGCCAAAACTCCGGAAATGAGCAGTTCTTC. Translation gives CASSQNSGNEQFF.

The V gene is TRBV24-1, the J gene TRBJ2-3; 16 bases are a match to TRBD2. The CDR3 extends over 18 amino acids. Looked up from germline, CDR1 is KGHDR and CDR2 is SFDVKD. V lost 3 bases to trimming and J lost 3 bases; unmatched junction nucleotides: 5. The CDR3 loop is CATSDRGLAGGPTDTQYF. The DNA of the CDR3 is TGTGCCACCAGTGATAGGGGACTAGCGGGAGGGCCGACAGATACGCAGTATTTT.

V gene TRBV27 combines with J gene TRBJ1-4; D is unclear. V dropped 9 bases and J dropped 0 bases, with 11 bases sitting between them. Germline V gene data show CDR1 as MNHEY and CDR2 as SMNVEV (reference sequence). The CDR3 consists of 14 residues. CDR3 region: CASAVSSTNEKLFF. In DNA, the CDR3 is TGTGCCAGTGCGGTTTCTTCAACTAATGAAAAACTGTTTTTT. Variable domain in full (rest from reference TRBV27 and TRBJ1-4): EAQVTQNPRYLITVTGKKLTVTCSQNMNHEYMSWYRQDPGLGLRQIYYSMNVEVTDKGDVPEGYKVSRKEKRNFPLILESPSPNQTSLYFCASAVSSTNEKLFFGSGTQLSVL.

This chain uses TRBV6-5 with TRBJ1-5, with 7 positions matching TRBD1. The V gene's germline CDR1 is MNHEY and CDR2 SVGAGI. The CDR3 runs to 16 residues. With 4 bases clipped from V and 5 bases from J, the junction kept 11 bases outside the gene matches. CDR3 region: CASSSATGRNYQPQHF. CDR3 in DNA: TGTGCCAGCAGTTCGGCGACAGGGAGGAATTATCAGCCCCAGCATTTT.

The V and J genes are TRBV5-1 and TRBJ2-3; possibly TRBD2 for D (6 bases). CDR3 length: 15 residues. Germline CDR1 and CDR2: SGHRS and YFSETQ. The ends were cut back, 4 bases at V and 0 bases at J, with 12 bases in the middle. CDR3 DNA sequence: TGCGCCAGCAGCATGACCGGGACTAGCACAGATACGCAGTATTTT. This gives the protein CASSMTGTSTDTQYF. The full variable domain, in which reference TRBV5-1 and TRBJ2-3 provide the parts outside the CDR3, is KAGVTQTPRYLIKTRGQQVTLSCSPISGHRSVSWYQQTPGQGLQFLFEYFSETQRNKGNFPGRFSGRQFSNSRSEMNVSTLELGDSALYLCASSMTGTSTDTQYFGPGTRLTVL.

The V call is TRBV5-1, the J call TRBJ2-7, with D possibly being TRBD2 (6 bases). CDR3 length equals 14 residues. The germline V gene has CDR1 SGHRS and CDR2 YFSETQ. With 5 bases removed from V and 5 bases from J, the gap between germline ends came to 17 bases. This chain's CDR3 is CASSIFAGNHEQYF. CDR3 coding DNA: TGCGCCAGCAGTATCTTTGCGGGAAATCACGAGCAGTACTTC.

The rearrangement links TRBV12-3 or TRBV12-4 to TRBJ2-7, with 8 positions matching TRBD1. J lost 6 bases, V lost 5 bases, and 6 bases had no gene match. The CDR3 is 13 residues long. This CDR3 is CASSPDRVGEQYF. CDR3 nucleotide sequence: TGTGCCAGCAGTCCGGACAGGGTGGGCGAGCAGTACTTC.

This clone was found a few times. The chain links TRBV27 to TRBJ2-1; TRBD1 matches 7 bases. In germline, CDR1 is MNHEY, CDR2 SMNVEV (reference sequence). This CDR3 is built from 15 residues. Germline trimming cut 4 bases from V and 8 bases from J; bases unmatched to any gene: 11. The CDR3 nucleotides are TGTGCCAGCAGTTCGGTCAGACAGGGTGGGCATGAGCAGTTCTTC. Its translation is CASSSVRQGGHEQFF.